This T cell receptor (beta chain) was captured by sequencing in a study of regulatory T cells in long-lasting Graves disease. Study details: Freshly diagnosed Graves' patients had used antithyroid drugs for under 3 months.

As for time point: newly diagnosed GD, antithyroid drugs for less than 3 months. The TCR library was made from RNA extracted from PBMCs. This clonotype was recorded many times. Arm-PCR of CDR3 regions with iRepertoire HTBI primers generated TCR beta libraries. One entry per CDR3 protein, called by TCRdb with MiXCR from the multiplex PCR reads. The sample has 300,000 to 450,000 distinct CDR3 sequences, 15% to 17% seen once. Germline CDR1 and CDR2: SGHRS and YFSETQ. Trimming cost V 6 bases and J 3 bases, with 15 bases left between them. This CDR3 is built from 14 residues. This sequence was found in a female donor with Graves disease. The sample consisted of peripheral blood mononuclear cells (PBMCs), taken at new diagnosis, from a patient treated with antithyroid drugs. The V and J genes are TRBV5-1 and TRBJ1-2; D perhaps matches TRBD1 (5 bases). CDR3 coding DNA: TGCGCCAGCAACCCCGAGGGGATAGACTATGGCTACACCTTC. Translation gives CASNPEGIDYGYTF.